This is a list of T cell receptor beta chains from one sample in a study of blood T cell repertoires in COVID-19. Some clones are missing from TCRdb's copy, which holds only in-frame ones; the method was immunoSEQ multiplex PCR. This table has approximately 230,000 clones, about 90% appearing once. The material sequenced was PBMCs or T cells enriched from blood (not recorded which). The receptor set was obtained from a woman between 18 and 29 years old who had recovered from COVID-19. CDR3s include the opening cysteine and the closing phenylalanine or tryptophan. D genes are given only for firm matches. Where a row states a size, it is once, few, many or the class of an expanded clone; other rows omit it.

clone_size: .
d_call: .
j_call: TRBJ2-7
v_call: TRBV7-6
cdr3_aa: CASSRNGAYEQYF
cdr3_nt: TGTGCCAGCAGCCGTAACGGAGCCTACGAGCAGTACTTC

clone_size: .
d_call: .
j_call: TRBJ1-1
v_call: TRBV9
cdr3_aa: CASSPQVGGFEAFF
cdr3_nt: TGTGCCAGCAGCCCCCAAGTTGGAGGGTTTGAAGCTTTCTTT

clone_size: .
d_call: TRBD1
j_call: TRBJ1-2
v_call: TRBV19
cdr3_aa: CASHRGPGGNYGYTF
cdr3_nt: TGTGCCAGTCACAGGGGGCCGGGGGGTAACTATGGCTACACCTTC

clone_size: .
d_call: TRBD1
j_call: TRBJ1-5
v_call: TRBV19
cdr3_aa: CASSGVNRGLNHF
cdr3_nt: TGTGCCAGTAGTGGGGTAAACAGGGGACTCAATCATTTT

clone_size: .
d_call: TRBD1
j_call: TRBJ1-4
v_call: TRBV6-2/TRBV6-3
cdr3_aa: CASSRTGEKLFF
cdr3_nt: TGTGCCAGCAGCCGGACAGGGGAAAAACTGTTTTTT

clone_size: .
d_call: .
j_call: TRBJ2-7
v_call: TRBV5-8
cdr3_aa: CASSPGYGGAINEQYF
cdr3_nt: TGTGCCAGCAGCCCGGGTTACGGAGGGGCGATAAACGAGCAGTACTTC

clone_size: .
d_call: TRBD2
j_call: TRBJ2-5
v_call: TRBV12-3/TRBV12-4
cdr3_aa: CASSWTSSETQYF
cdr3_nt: TGTGCCAGCAGCTGGACTAGCAGCGAGACCCAGTACTTC

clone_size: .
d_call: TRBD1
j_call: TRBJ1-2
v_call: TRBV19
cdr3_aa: CASSFRGSDGYTF
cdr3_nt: TGTGCCAGTAGTTTCAGGGGGTCCGATGGCTACACCTTC

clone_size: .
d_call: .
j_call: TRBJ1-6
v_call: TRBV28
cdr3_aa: CASSGEETYNSPLHF
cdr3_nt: TGTGCCAGCAGTGGGGAGGAGACCTATAATTCACCCCTCCACTTT

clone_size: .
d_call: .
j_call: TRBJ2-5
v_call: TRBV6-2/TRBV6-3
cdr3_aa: CASSAAAETQYF
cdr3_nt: TGTGCCAGCAGTGCCGCGGCGGAGACCCAGTACTTC

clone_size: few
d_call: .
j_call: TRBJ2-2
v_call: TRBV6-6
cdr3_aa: CANSPDRHTGELFF
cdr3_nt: TGTGCCAACTCCCCGGACAGACACACCGGGGAGCTGTTTTTT

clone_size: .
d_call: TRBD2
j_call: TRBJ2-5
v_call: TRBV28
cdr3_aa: CASSFRTSRETQYF
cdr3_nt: TGTGCCAGCAGTTTCCGGACTAGCCGAGAGACCCAGTACTTC

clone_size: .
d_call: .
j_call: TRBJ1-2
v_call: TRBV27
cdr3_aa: CASSRTTGFYGYTF
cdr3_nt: TGTGCCAGCAGTCGAACTACAGGGTTCTATGGCTACACCTTC

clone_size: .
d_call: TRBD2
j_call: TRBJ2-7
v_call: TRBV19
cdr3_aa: CASSRASGYEQYF
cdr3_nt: TGTGCCAGTAGTCGGGCTAGCGGTTACGAGCAGTACTTC

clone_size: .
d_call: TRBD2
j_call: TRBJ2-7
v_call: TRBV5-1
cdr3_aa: CASSFTSGRGEQYF
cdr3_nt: TGCGCCAGCAGCTTCACTAGCGGGAGGGGCGAGCAGTACTTC

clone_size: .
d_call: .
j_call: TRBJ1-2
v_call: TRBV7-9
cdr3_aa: CASSLEAGNGYTF
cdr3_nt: TGTGCCAGCAGCTTAGAAGCAGGGAATGGCTACACCTTC

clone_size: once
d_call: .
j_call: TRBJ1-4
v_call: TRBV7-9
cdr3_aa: CASSYEDRGEKLFF
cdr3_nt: TGTGCCAGCAGCTACGAGGACAGAGGCGAAAAACTGTTTTTT

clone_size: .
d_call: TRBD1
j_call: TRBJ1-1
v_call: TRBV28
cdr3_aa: CASRGTAVGAEAFF
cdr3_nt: TGTGCCAGCCGCGGGACAGCGGTTGGGGCTGAAGCTTTCTTT

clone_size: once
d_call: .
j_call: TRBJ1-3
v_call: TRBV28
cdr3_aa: CASSPGGVYSGNTIYF
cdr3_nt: TGTGCCAGCAGCCCGGGGGGGGTCTACTCTGGAAACACCATATATTTT

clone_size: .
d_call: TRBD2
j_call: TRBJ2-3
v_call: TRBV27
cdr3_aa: CASTAGGPSTDTQYF
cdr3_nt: TGTGCCAGCACCGCGGGGGGGCCTAGCACAGATACGCAGTATTTT

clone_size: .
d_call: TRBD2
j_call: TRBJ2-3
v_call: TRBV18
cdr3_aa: CASSPVTGGPDGADTQYF
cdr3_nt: TGTGCCAGCTCACCGGTCACGGGAGGGCCGGATGGCGCAGATACGCAGTATTTT

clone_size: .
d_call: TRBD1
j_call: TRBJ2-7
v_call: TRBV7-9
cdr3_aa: CASSLTRTGGYEQYF
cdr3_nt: TGTGCCAGCAGCTTAACCCGGACAGGGGGGTACGAGCAGTACTTC

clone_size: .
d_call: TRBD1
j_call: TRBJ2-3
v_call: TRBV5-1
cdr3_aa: CASSLAQGVIDTQYF
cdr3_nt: TGCGCCAGCAGCTTGGCCCAGGGGGTGATAGATACGCAGTATTTT

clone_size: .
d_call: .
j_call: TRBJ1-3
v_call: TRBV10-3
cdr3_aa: CAISAGASRGNTIYF
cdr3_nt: TGTGCCATCAGTGCAGGGGCATCTCGTGGAAACACCATATATTTT

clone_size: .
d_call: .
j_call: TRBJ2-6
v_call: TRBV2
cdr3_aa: CASSASSSGANVLTF
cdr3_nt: TGTGCCAGCAGTGCATCCAGCTCTGGGGCCAACGTCCTGACTTTC

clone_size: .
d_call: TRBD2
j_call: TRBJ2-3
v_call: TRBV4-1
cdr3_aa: CASTRLGLAGGPGTDTQYF
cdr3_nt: TGCGCCAGCACCCGACTCGGACTAGCGGGAGGGCCGGGCACAGATACGCAGTATTTT

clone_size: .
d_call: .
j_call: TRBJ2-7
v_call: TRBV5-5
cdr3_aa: CASSLSSQNEQYF
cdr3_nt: TGTGCCAGCAGCTTGTCCTCACAGAACGAGCAGTACTTC

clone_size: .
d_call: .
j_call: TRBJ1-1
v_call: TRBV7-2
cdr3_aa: CASSPLTEAFF
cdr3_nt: TGTGCCAGCAGCCCCCTCACTGAAGCTTTCTTT

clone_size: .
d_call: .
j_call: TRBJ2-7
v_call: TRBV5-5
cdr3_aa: CASSLAAVSSYEQYF
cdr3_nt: TGTGCCAGCAGCTTGGCCGCTGTCAGTTCCTACGAGCAGTACTTC

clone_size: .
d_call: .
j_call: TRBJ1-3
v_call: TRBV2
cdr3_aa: CASSEYSTGSGNTIYF
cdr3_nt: TGTGCCAGCAGTGAATACTCCACAGGGTCTGGAAACACCATATATTTT

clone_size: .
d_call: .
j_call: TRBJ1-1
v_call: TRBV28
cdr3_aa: CASLGTTLKAFF
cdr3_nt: TGTGCCAGCCTGGGGACAACACTGAAAGCTTTCTTT

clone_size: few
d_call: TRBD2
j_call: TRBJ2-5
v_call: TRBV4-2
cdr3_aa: CASSPRTSDSYQETQYF
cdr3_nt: TGTGCCAGCAGCCCCCGGACTAGCGACAGCTATCAAGAGACCCAGTACTTC

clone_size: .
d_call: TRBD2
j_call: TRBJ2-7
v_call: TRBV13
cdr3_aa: CASSAGLAGVPYEQYF
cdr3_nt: TGTGCCAGCAGCGCCGGACTAGCGGGAGTTCCCTACGAGCAGTACTTC

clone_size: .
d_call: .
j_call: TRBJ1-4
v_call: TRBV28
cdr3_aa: CASSLNLDTGEKLFF
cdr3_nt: TGTGCCAGCAGTTTAAATCTGGACACAGGGGAAAAACTGTTTTTT

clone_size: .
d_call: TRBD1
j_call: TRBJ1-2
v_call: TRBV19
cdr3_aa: CASTDRGDYGYTF
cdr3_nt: TGTGCCAGTACCGACAGGGGTGACTATGGCTACACCTTC

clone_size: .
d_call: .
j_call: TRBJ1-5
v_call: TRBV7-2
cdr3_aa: CASRGVGGNQPQHF
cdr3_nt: TGTGCCAGCAGAGGGGTTGGGGGCAATCAGCCCCAGCATTTT

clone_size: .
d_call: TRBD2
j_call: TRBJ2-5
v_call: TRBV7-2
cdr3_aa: CASRLAGGQETQYF
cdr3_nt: TGTGCCAGCAGATTAGCGGGGGGGCAAGAGACCCAGTACTTC

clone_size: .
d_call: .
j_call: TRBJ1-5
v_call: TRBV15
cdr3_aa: CATSRDRGPNQPQHF
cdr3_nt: TGTGCCACCAGCAGAGACAGGGGACCCAATCAGCCCCAGCATTTT

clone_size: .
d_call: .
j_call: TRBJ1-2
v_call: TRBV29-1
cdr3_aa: CSVVDGHNYGYTF
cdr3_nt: TGCAGCGTTGTGGATGGACACAACTATGGCTACACCTTC

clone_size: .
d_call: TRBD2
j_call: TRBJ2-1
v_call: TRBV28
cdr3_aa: CASSPPLASGGSYNEQFF
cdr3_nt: TGTGCCAGCAGTCCCCCTCTAGCGTCGGGAGGCTCCTACAATGAGCAGTTCTTC

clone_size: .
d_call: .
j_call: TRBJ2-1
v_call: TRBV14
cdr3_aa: CASSQDLNEQFF
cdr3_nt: TGTGCCAGCAGCCAAGATCTAAATGAGCAGTTCTTC